This T cell receptor beta chain was identified during a study of blood T cell repertoires in COVID-19. Study overall: Sources were T cells, B-cell-depleted T cells, or PBMCs; the material itself was cDNA or gDNA.

Seattle-derived patients entered the study during active infection and were followed longitudinally. The data were produced by immunoSEQ multiplex PCR, yet TCRdb's version contains in-frame clones alone and is incomplete. The sample carries some 70,000 clones, 80% recorded once. The CDR3 covers 15 residues. CDR1 KGHSH and CDR2 LQKENI come from the germline V gene. Trimming removed 2 bases at V and 1 base at J, with 8 bases between. The sequencing sample was made of peripheral blood. The source is a man aged 45-60 years with COVID-19, enrolled during active disease. The rearrangement links TRBV18 to TRBJ2-2; TRBD1 is a possible D gene (5 bases). Written as DNA, the CDR3 is TGTGCCAGCTCACCAACTCAGGGGAACACCGGGGAGCTGTTTTTT. Amino acids: CASSPTQGNTGELFF.